These 22 T cell receptor beta chains came from one sample sequenced in a study of blood T cell repertoires in COVID-19. Profiling relied on immunoSEQ multiplex PCR, and the TCRdb table lists in-frame clones only, not all of them. In the table there are tens of thousands of clones, less than 85% of which are singletons. Sequences were obtained from peripheral blood. These receptors all stem from a man aged 70-80 years with acute or convalescent COVID-19.

The chain employs TRBV7-3 and TRBJ2-5; 8 bases are a match to TRBD2. CDR3 length equals 14 residues. V was pared by 5 bases and J by 5 bases, with 7 bases of the junction left unmatched. The germline CDR1 and CDR2 sequences are SGHTA and FQGTGA. In DNA, the CDR3 is TGTGCCAGCAGCCGGGGACCGGGAGGGGAGACCCAGTACTTC. Amino acid sequence: CASSRGPGGETQYF.

Remarks on this clone: A read error may account for a junction end that differs from germline. The V gene is TRBV3-1 (or the pseudogene TRBV3-2), the J gene TRBJ1-2, with D perhaps TRBD1 (5 bases). The CDR3 consists of 12 residues. Germline CDR1 LGHDT, CDR2 YNNKEL (reference sequence). Written as DNA, the CDR3 is TGTGCCAGCAGTCAAGCGGGGGGTGGCTACACCTTC. This gives the protein CASSQAGGGYTF.

The V gene is TRBV3-1 (or the pseudogene TRBV3-2), the J gene TRBJ1-3; 9 bases map to TRBD1. V was clipped by 4 bases and J by 0 bases; unmatched bases: 7. Germline CDR1 and CDR2: LGHDT and YNNKEL (reference sequence). The CDR3 has 17 residues. In DNA form, the CDR3 reads TGTGCCAGCAGCCGAAGGACAGGGGCGAACTCTGGAAACACCATATATTTT. Amino acids: CASSRRTGANSGNTIYF.

The CDR3 DNA follows: TGTGCCAGCAGCCCCTGGACAGGGGAGTTCGGCACTGAAGCTTTCTTT. Amino acids: CASSPWTGEFGTEAFF. The V and J genes are TRBV9 and TRBJ1-1; 9 bases agree with TRBD1. V lost 4 bases, J lost 4 bases, and 11 bases stayed unmatched. There are 16 residues in the CDR3. Germline loops: CDR1 SGDLS, CDR2 YYNGEE.

The genes are TRBV14 and TRBJ2-3; 9 bases fit TRBD2. The CDR3 loop spans 18 amino acids. V lost 4 bases, J lost 4 bases, and 15 bases stayed unmatched. Germline CDR1 reads SGHDN; CDR2 reads FVKESK. Written as DNA, the CDR3 is TGTGCCAGCAGCCCCGTCCAACGGGCGGGGGGGCGGTCAGATACGCAGTATTTT. Protein sequence: CASSPVQRAGGRSDTQYF.

The chain employs TRBV4-1 and TRBJ2-2; TRBD1 aligns across 7 bases. This CDR3 comprises 14 residues. Per germline, CDR1 MGHRA and CDR2 YSYEKL. The V segment lost 8 bases and the J segment 2 bases; nucleotides outside the gene matches: 5. The CDR3, as DNA: TGCGCCAGCTCCACAGGGGATAACACCGGGGAGCTGTTTTTT. Translated: CASSTGDNTGELFF.

The chain has TRBV19 and TRBJ1-2; 9 bases match TRBD1. Germline loops: CDR1 LNHDA, CDR2 SQIVND (reference sequence). The CDR3 spans 16 residues. J was trimmed by 2 bases and V by 9 bases; bases with no gene match: 13. The CDR3 DNA is TGTGCCAGCCGAGGACCGGGACAGGGAAAAAACTATGGCTACACCTTC. It is translated as CASRGPGQGKNYGYTF. Based on the CDR3 plus reference TRBV19 and TRBJ1-2, the full variable domain is DGGITQSPKYLFRKEGQNVTLSCEQNLNHDAMYWYRQDPGQGLRLIYYSQIVNDFQKGDIAEGYSVSREKKESFPLTVTSAQKNPTAFYLCASRGPGQGKNYGYTFGSGTRLTVV.

The J gene is TRBJ2-5, the V gene TRBV5-1, with D tentatively TRBD2 (5 bases). This CDR3 has 13 residues. CDR1 is SGHRS and CDR2 is YFSETQ in the germline V gene. Trimming took 3 bases from V and 5 from J, leaving 11 bases between them. The CDR3 here is CASSYTGMETQYF. For the CDR3, the DNA is TGCGCCAGCAGCTATACGGGGATGGAGACCCAGTACTTC.

The gene calls are TRBV6-5 and TRBJ1-4; 7 bases match TRBD1. There are 14 residues in the CDR3. V was clipped by 8 bases and J by 1 base; unmatched bases: 4. The germline CDR1 and CDR2 sequences are MNHEY and SVGAGI. The CDR3 reads CASQTGETNEKLFF. CDR3 in DNA: TGTGCCAGCCAAACAGGGGAAACTAATGAAAAACTGTTTTTT.

V usage is TRBV27 and J usage is TRBJ2-2; TRBD1 is a possible D gene (6 bases). V was cut by 1 base and J by 1 base, with 10 bases left in between. CDR1 and CDR2 from the germline V gene are MNHEY and SMNVEV (reference sequence). The CDR3 length is 16 residues. CDR3 sequence (DNA): TGTGCCAGCAGTTTATGGGAACAGGGGAACACCGGGGAGCTGTTTTTT. Protein sequence: CASSLWEQGNTGELFF.

The chain joins TRBV5-1 to TRBJ2-2; a possible D gene is TRBD1 (6 bases). Germline-derived CDR1 and CDR2 are SGHRS and YFSETQ. The CDR3 runs 16 residues. V gave up 2 bases and J gave up 4 bases, with 15 bases separating them. The chain's CDR3 is CASSLLGQGTTGELFF. The CDR3 DNA follows: TGCGCCAGCAGCTTATTAGGGCAGGGGACCACCGGGGAGCTGTTTTTT.

This rearrangement joins TRBV7-8 to TRBJ2-3; D is uncertain. Trimming stripped 5 bases from V and 6 bases from J, with 9 bases between. CDR1 and CDR2 from the germline V gene are SGHVS and FQNEAQ. The CDR3 runs 12 residues. CDR3 in amino acids: CASSLILDTQYF. Here the CDR3 DNA reads TGTGCCAGCAGCCTTATCCTGGATACGCAGTATTTT.

The rearrangement joins TRBV2 to TRBJ1-2, with TRBD1 identical over 9 bases. V lost 6 bases and J lost 8; bases outside the gene matches: 10. CDR1 SNHLY and CDR2 FYNNEI come from the germline V gene. The CDR3 contains 14 residues. The CDR3 loop reads CASSERTGAGGYTF. In nucleotides, the CDR3 is TGTGCCAGCAGCGAACGGACAGGGGCGGGCGGCTACACCTTC.

The V call is TRBV9, the J call TRBJ1-4, with D unresolved. The CDR3 has 16 amino acids. Trimming took off 0 bases at V and 6 bases at J, with 15 bases between the two ends. Germline CDR1 reads SGDLS; CDR2 reads YYNGEE. CDR3 in DNA: TGTGCCAGCAGCGTAGGAATAAGTTACGGGGATGAAAAACTGTTTTTT. This sequence encodes CASSVGISYGDEKLFF. Looking up the rest from reference TRBV9 and TRBJ1-4 gives the full variable domain: DSGVTQTPKHLITATGQRVTLRCSPRSGDLSVYWYQQSLDQGLQFLIQYYNGEERAKGNILERFSAQQFPDLHSELNLSSLELGDSALYFCASSVGISYGDEKLFFGSGTQLSVL.

The genes are TRBV10-3 and TRBJ1-1; D is possibly TRBD1 (5 bases). The CDR3 contains 14 residues. The germline V gene has CDR1 ENHRY and CDR2 SYGVKD. Trimming removed 6 bases at V and 1 base at J, with 12 bases between. The CDR3 DNA reads as TGTGCCATCAGCGCGGACATAACGAACACTGAAGCTTTCTTT. Amino acid sequence: CAISADITNTEAFF.

The rearrangement joins TRBV4-1 to TRBJ2-5, with TRBD2 matching over 8 bases. The V segment lost 3 bases and the J segment 4 bases; nucleotides outside the gene matches: 10. The CDR3 length is 16 residues. CDR1 MGHRA and CDR2 YSYEKL come from the germline V gene. CDR3 DNA sequence: TGCGCCAGCAGCCAGGCGGGTAGCGGGAATTTAGAGACCCAGTACTTC. Translation: CASSQAGSGNLETQYF.

This sequence joins TRBV19 and TRBJ1-2; the match to TRBD1 covers 7 bases. Germline-derived CDR1 and CDR2 are LNHDA and SQIVND (reference sequence). Trimming at V came to 3 bases and at J to 3 bases, leaving 4 bases not matched to a gene. There are 14 residues in the CDR3. DNA for the CDR3: TGTGCCAGTAGTATTGAGGGGGCGGACTATGGCTACACCTTC. Residues: CASSIEGADYGYTF.

The CDR3 nucleotides read TGCGCCAGCAGTGCAACAGGCTATGGCTACACCTTC. This sequence encodes CASSATGYGYTF. The chain is built from TRBV10-1 and TRBJ1-2; possible D gene TRBD1, 5 bases. Germline CDR1 is WNHNN and CDR2 is SYGVQD (reference sequence). The V and J ends lost 4 bases and 4 bases respectively, with 7 bases between them. The CDR3 covers 12 residues.

This chain uses TRBV20-1 with TRBJ2-7; D is perhaps TRBD1 or TRBD2 (5 bases each). Germline values: CDR1 DFQATT, CDR2 SNEGSKA (reference sequence). V shed 3 bases and J shed 0 bases, with 9 bases lying between them. The CDR3 consists of 13 residues. This chain's CDR3 is CSASEGSSYEQYV. In DNA, the CDR3 is TGCAGTGCTAGTGAGGGGAGCTCCTACGAGCAGTACGTC.

This clone occurred once. In DNA form, the CDR3 reads TGTGCCAGCAGTTTGGGGGGGAACACTGAAGCTTTCTTT. Amino acids: CASSLGGNTEAFF. This sequence joins TRBV12-3 or TRBV12-4 and TRBJ1-1, with D possibly being TRBD1 (5 bases). CDR3 size: 13 residues. V was trimmed by 3 bases and J by 1 base, leaving 6 bases between them.

This chain joins TRBV24-1 and TRBJ2-1; 9 nucleotides agree with TRBD2. This CDR3 contains 13 residues. V was pared by 8 bases and J by 7 bases, with 5 bases of the junction left unmatched. CDR1 is KGHDR and CDR2 is SFDVKD in the germline V gene. The CDR3 spells CATKAGGTNEQFF. CDR3 nucleotide sequence: TGTGCCACCAAAGCGGGGGGCACGAATGAGCAGTTCTTC.

The V call is TRBV5-1, the J call TRBJ2-2; 7 positions agree with TRBD1. This CDR3 has 14 amino acids. After removal of 4 bases from V and 4 bases from J, the junction contained 4 bases not matched to a gene. Germline assignment: CDR1 SGHRS and CDR2 YFSETQ. The CDR3 is CASSPGQSTGELFF. CDR3 coding DNA: TGCGCCAGCAGCCCGGGACAGTCCACCGGGGAGCTGTTTTTT. Full variable domain (outside the CDR3, taken from reference TRBV5-1 and TRBJ2-2): KAGVTQTPRYLIKTRGQQVTLSCSPISGHRSVSWYQQTPGQGLQFLFEYFSETQRNKGNFPGRFSGRQFSNSRSEMNVSTLELGDSALYLCASSPGQSTGELFFGEGSRLTVL.